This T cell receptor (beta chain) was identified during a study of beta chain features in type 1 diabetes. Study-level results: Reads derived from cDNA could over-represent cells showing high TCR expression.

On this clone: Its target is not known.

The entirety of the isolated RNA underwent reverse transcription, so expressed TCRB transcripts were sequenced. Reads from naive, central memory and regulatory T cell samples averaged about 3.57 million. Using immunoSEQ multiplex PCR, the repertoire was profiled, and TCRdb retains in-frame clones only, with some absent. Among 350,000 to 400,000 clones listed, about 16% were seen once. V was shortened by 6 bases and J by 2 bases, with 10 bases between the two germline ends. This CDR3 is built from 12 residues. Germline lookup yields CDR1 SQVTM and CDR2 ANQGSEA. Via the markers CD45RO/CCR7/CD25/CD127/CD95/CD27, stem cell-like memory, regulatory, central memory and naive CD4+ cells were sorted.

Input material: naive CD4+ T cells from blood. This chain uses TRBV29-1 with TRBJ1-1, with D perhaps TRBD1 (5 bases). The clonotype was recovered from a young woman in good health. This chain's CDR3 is CSVRGVNTEAFF. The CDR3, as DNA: TGCAGCGTACGGGGGGTTAACACTGAAGCTTTCTTT.